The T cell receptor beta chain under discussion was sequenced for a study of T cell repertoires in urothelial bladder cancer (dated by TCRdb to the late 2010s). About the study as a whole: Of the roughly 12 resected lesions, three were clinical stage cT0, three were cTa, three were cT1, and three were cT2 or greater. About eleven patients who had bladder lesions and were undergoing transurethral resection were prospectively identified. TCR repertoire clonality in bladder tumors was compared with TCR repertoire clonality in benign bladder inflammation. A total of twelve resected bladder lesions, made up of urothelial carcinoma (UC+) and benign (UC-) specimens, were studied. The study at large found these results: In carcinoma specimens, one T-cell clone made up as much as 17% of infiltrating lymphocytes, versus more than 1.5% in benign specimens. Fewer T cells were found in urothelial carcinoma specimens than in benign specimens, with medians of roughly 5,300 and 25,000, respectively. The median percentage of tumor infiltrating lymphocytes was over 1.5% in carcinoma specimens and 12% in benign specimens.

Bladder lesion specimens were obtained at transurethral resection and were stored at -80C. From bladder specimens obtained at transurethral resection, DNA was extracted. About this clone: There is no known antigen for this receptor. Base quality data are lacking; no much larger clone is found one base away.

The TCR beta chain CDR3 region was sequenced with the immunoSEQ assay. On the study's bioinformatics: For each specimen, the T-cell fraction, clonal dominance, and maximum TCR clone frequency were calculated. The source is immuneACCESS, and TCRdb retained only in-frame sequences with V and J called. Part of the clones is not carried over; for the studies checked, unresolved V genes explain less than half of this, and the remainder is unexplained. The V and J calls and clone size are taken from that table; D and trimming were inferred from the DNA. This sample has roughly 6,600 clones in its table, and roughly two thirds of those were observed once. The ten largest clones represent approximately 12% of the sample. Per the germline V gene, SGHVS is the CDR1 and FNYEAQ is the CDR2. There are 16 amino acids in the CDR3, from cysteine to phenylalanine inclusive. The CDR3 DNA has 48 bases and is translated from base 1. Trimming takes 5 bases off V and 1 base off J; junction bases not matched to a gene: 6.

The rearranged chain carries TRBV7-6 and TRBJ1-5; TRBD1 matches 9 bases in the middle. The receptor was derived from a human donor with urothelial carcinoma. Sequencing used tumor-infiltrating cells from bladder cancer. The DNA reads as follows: TGTGCCAGCAGCCCACAGGGGGCCGTAAGCAATCAGCCCCAGCATTTT. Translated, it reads CASSPQGAVSNQPQHF.